The next 29 T cell receptor beta chains were all read from a single sample in a study of blood T cell repertoires in COVID-19. The method was immunoSEQ multiplex PCR; TCRdb's version includes in-frame clones alone and lacks a portion of them. The table lists about 120,000 clones, around 83% of them singletons. The sequenced sample consisted of PBMCs or T cells enriched from blood (not recorded which). The receptors were sampled from a woman in her twenties or thirties who had recovered from COVID-19.

This rearrangement joins TRBV28 to TRBJ1-2; TRBD1 matches at 12 bases. Trimming removed 5 bases from V and 4 bases from J; junction bases left unmatched: 5. CDR3 size: 15 residues. The germline V gene encodes CDR1 MDHEN and CDR2 SYDVKM. CDR3 sequence (DNA): TGTGCCAGCAGTGACGGGACAGGGGGCGGCTATGGCTACACCTTC. The encoded protein is CASSDGTGGGYGYTF.

The genes are TRBV10-3 and TRBJ2-7, with TRBD1 matching over 9 bases. Germline V gives CDR1 ENHRY, CDR2 SYGVKD. Unmatched junction bases numbered 6, after V lost 6 bases and J lost 3 bases. The CDR3 is made up of 14 amino acids. The DNA of the CDR3 is TGTGCCATCAGGGGACAGGGTGGGATCTACGAGCAGTACTTC. This codes for CAIRGQGGIYEQYF.

This clone was observed a single time. CDR3 DNA: TGTGCCAGCAGCCAAGACCGGGGTGGAAACCGACGCTACGAGCAGTACTTC. It encodes CASSQDRGGNRRYEQYF. The genes are TRBV14 and TRBJ2-7; maybe TRBD2 (5 bases). Germline V gene data show CDR1 as SGHDN and CDR2 as FVKESK. V was shortened by 0 bases and J by 3 bases, with 18 bases between the two germline ends. This CDR3 has 17 residues.

This clone was picked up a small number of times. V gene TRBV27 combines with J gene TRBJ2-7, with TRBD1 matching over 8 bases. The V and J ends lost 6 bases and 7 bases, in that order; junction bases with no gene match: 14. CDR3 length: 15 amino acids. Germline values: CDR1 MNHEY, CDR2 SMNVEV (reference sequence). CDR3 DNA: TGTGCCAGCAGAGTTACCGGGACAGGAAAGAGGGAGCAGTACTTC. This translates into CASRVTGTGKREQYF.

This chain joins TRBV4-3 and TRBJ2-7; D unclear. The V gene's germline CDR1 is LGHNA and CDR2 YSLEER. The V end lost 0 bases, the J end lost 4 bases, and 13 bases lay between the germline ends. CDR3 length: 15 amino acids. Written as DNA, the CDR3 is TGCGCCAGCAGCCAAGATCTCCAGCGCGCATACGAGCAGTACTTC. Its translation: CASSQDLQRAYEQYF.

The rearrangement links TRBV28 to TRBJ2-7, with 8 positions matching TRBD2. J was trimmed by 0 bases and V by 7 bases; bases with no gene match: 14. The CDR3 is 17 amino acids. From germline, CDR1 is MDHEN and CDR2 SYDVKM. This CDR3 is CASNAALAGGRSYEQYF. The CDR3 DNA is TGTGCCAGCAATGCGGCCTTGGCGGGAGGCCGCTCCTACGAGCAGTACTTC.

This chain uses TRBV6-5 with TRBJ2-1, with 8 bases identical to TRBD2. The CDR3 length is 14 residues. Per the germline V gene, CDR1 is MNHEY and CDR2 is SVGAGI. This CDR3 is CATAGREGHNEQFF. The DNA of the CDR3 is TGTGCTACGGCGGGACGGGAGGGCCACAATGAGCAGTTCTTC.

The chain couples TRBV2 to TRBJ2-7; TRBD1 agrees at 8 bases. V lost 7 bases to trimming and J lost 3 bases; unmatched junction nucleotides: 5. Per germline, CDR1 SNHLY and CDR2 FYNNEI. CDR3 length: 13 amino acids. In DNA, the CDR3 is TGTGCCAGCACCCCCGGGACAGGCTACGAGCAGTACTTC. Amino acids: CASTPGTGYEQYF.

The gene calls are TRBV29-1 and TRBJ2-1; D might be TRBD1 (6 bases). The germline gives CDR1 SQVTM, CDR2 ANQGSEA. Trimming stripped 3 bases from V and 3 bases from J, with 18 bases between. The CDR3 has 16 residues. CDR3 in amino acids: CSVDGLRDKHYNEQFF. For the CDR3, the DNA is TGCAGCGTTGATGGCCTCCGGGACAAGCACTACAATGAGCAGTTCTTC.

This clone was detected a few times. The chain carries TRBV7-2 and TRBJ2-3, with TRBD2 matching 14 bases. Germline trimming cut 8 bases from V and 10 bases from J; bases unmatched to any gene: 8. This CDR3 comprises 14 residues. Germline V lookup: CDR1 SGHTA, CDR2 FQGNSA. CDR3 nucleotides: TGTGCCAGCGGTCGGGGACTAGCGGGAGAGGCGCAGTATTTT. This codes for CASGRGLAGEAQYF.

The chain uses TRBV3-1 (or the pseudogene TRBV3-2) and TRBJ2-6; unclear D gene. The CDR3 runs 16 residues. The V gene's germline CDR1 is LGHDT and CDR2 YNNKEL (reference sequence). Trimming took 0 bases from V and 0 from J, leaving 6 bases between them. CDR3 amino acids: CASSQDHNSGANVLTF. The CDR3 DNA is TGTGCCAGCAGCCAAGATCACAACTCTGGGGCCAACGTCCTGACTTTC.

The chain links TRBV18 to TRBJ1-2, with TRBD1 matching over 8 bases. Per germline, CDR1 KGHSH and CDR2 LQKENI. V was pared by 3 bases and J by 8 bases, with 5 bases of the junction left unmatched. CDR3 length equals 13 residues. The DNA of the CDR3 is TGTGCCAGCTCACCCGGACAGGGCTGGGGCTACACCTTC. Protein product: CASSPGQGWGYTF.

The chain carries TRBV2 and TRBJ2-6; D remains ambiguous. V was pared by 1 base and J by 1 base, with 5 bases between. Germline CDR1 is SNHLY and CDR2 is FYNNEI. The CDR3 runs to 15 residues. This CDR3 is CASSEDGSGANVLTF. For the CDR3, the DNA is TGTGCCAGCAGTGAAGACGGGTCTGGGGCCAACGTCCTGACTTTC.

This chain joins TRBV29-1 and TRBJ1-1, with a tentative D call TRBD1 (6 bases). The CDR3 extends over 14 amino acids. V was trimmed by 7 bases and J by 1 base, leaving 16 bases between them. Per the germline V gene, CDR1 is SQVTM and CDR2 is ANQGSEA. CDR3 coding DNA: TGCAGCGCCACACCGACAGGACGGAACACTGAAGCTTTCTTT. This gives the protein CSATPTGRNTEAFF.

J is TRBJ1-6 and V is TRBV27, with 10 bases fitting TRBD1. Germline V CDR1 and CDR2: MNHEY, SMNVEV (reference sequence). This CDR3 spans 16 amino acids. Unmatched junction bases numbered 4, after V lost 4 bases and J lost 4 bases. The CDR3 DNA sequence: TGTGCCAGCAGTTCCTGGACAGGGGGATATAATTCACCCCTCCACTTT. Protein: CASSSWTGGYNSPLHF.

This chain links TRBV11-3 with TRBJ1-6; D gene uncertain. CDR3 size: 16 residues. Trimming stripped 2 bases from V and 4 bases from J, with 12 bases between. Germline V gene lookup returns CDR1 SGHNT and CDR2 YENEEA. The CDR3 sequence: CASSLSSAGYNSPLHF. The CDR3 region has the DNA TGTGCCAGCAGCTTATCCAGCGCGGGGTATAATTCACCCCTCCACTTT.

The genes are TRBV5-1 and TRBJ2-1; D is unclear. V gave up 3 bases and J gave up 6 bases, with 13 bases separating them. The CDR3 spans 14 residues. The germline V gene has CDR1 SGHRS and CDR2 YFSETQ. In nucleotides, the CDR3 is TGCGCCAGCAGCTCTCCTAGTCTCGCCAATGAGCAGTTCTTC. It is translated as CASSSPSLANEQFF.

The chain couples TRBV5-1 to TRBJ2-2, with TRBD2 identical over 12 bases. Germline lookup yields CDR1 SGHRS and CDR2 YFSETQ. The CDR3 contains 17 residues. V dropped 3 bases and J dropped 7; count of bases not matched to a gene: 10. The CDR3 DNA sequence: TGCGCCAGCAGCTCTGGACTAGCGGGGACGGGGATCGGGGAGCTGTTTTTT. Residues: CASSSGLAGTGIGELFF.

The V call is TRBV27, the J call TRBJ2-5; tentatively, D is TRBD1 (6 bases). V gave up 0 bases and J gave up 5 bases, with 16 bases separating them. CDR3 length: 16 residues. Germline CDR1 reads MNHEY; CDR2 reads SMNVEV (reference sequence). Here the CDR3 reads CASSLSGWGQPETQYF. CDR3 nucleotides: TGTGCCAGCAGTTTATCCGGGTGGGGACAACCTGAGACCCAGTACTTC.

The chain links TRBV4-1 to TRBJ2-1, with 13 bases matching TRBD2. Germline assignment: CDR1 MGHRA and CDR2 YSYEKL. The ends lost 0 bases at V and 2 bases at J; junction bases unmatched: 1. CDR3 length: 17 residues. CDR3: CASSQDGTSGTYNEQFF. The CDR3 DNA reads as TGCGCCAGCAGCCAAGATGGGACTAGCGGGACCTACAATGAGCAGTTCTTC.

V and J are TRBV29-1 and TRBJ2-2; D call uncertain. CDR1 is SQVTM and CDR2 is ANQGSEA in the germline V gene. V was shortened by 6 bases and J by 0 bases, with 17 bases between the two germline ends. There are 16 residues in the CDR3. The CDR3 coding sequence is TGCAGCGTCCCGTCGATGGGCAGAGCGAACACCGGGGAGCTGTTTTTT. It translates to CSVPSMGRANTGELFF.

This chain links TRBV19 with TRBJ1-1; D call uncertain. The germline V gene encodes CDR1 LNHDA and CDR2 SQIVND (reference sequence). The CDR3 covers 13 residues. V was shortened by 3 bases and J by 1 base, with 6 bases between the two germline ends. CDR3 residues: CASSMPGNTEAFF. CDR3 coding DNA: TGTGCCAGTAGTATGCCCGGGAACACTGAAGCTTTCTTT.

The V call is TRBV18, the J call TRBJ2-7; D is possibly TRBD2 (5 bases). The CDR3 has 17 residues. Germline lookup yields CDR1 KGHSH and CDR2 LQKENI. V was cut by 3 bases and J by 0 bases, with 18 bases left in between. The chain's CDR3 is CASSPITRGKISYEQYF. Written as DNA, the CDR3 is TGTGCCAGCTCACCGATAACGAGAGGGAAGATCTCCTACGAGCAGTACTTC.

The chain recombines TRBV10-2 with TRBJ1-3, with a tentative D call TRBD1 (6 bases). The CDR3 runs 16 residues. CDR1 WSHSY and CDR2 SAAADI come from the germline V gene. Trimming pared 2 bases from V and 4 bases from J, leaving 15 bases between. The CDR3 nucleotides are TGCGCCAGCAGTGAGCTGCGGGGGGCATCGGGAAACACCATATATTTT. Translated: CASSELRGASGNTIYF.

The V call is TRBV9, the J call TRBJ2-5, with D possibly TRBD2 on 6 matching bases. This CDR3 has 13 amino acids. The germline CDR1 and CDR2 sequences are SGDLS and YYNGEE. Trimming shortened V by 3 bases and J by 7 bases, and 13 bases separated the two germline ends. In DNA form, the CDR3 reads TGTGCCAGCAGCGCCACCTTGGGGGGGACCCAGTACTTC. This translates into CASSATLGGTQYF.

This clone occurred once. The V and J genes are TRBV28 and TRBJ2-7; 11 bases match TRBD1. V shed 2 bases, J shed 1 base, and the junction held 4 bases outside the gene matches. Germline-derived CDR1 and CDR2 are MDHEN and SYDVKM. The CDR3 length is 16 residues. CDR3 bases: TGTGCCAGCAGTTTAGGGGGACAGGGGGGGTCCTACGAGCAGTACTTC. Translating it yields CASSLGGQGGSYEQYF.

The chain carries TRBV6-5 and TRBJ2-1; 8 bases map to TRBD2. The length of the CDR3 is 15 residues. With 6 bases clipped from V and 5 bases from J, the junction kept 9 bases outside the gene matches. Germline CDR1 is MNHEY and CDR2 is SVGAGI. The CDR3 DNA is TGTGCCAGCAGACGGAGCGGGAGCGGGAACAATGAGCAGTTCTTC. Residues: CASRRSGSGNNEQFF.

To note about this clone: With a much larger clone just one base away, this may be a read error. The chain is built from TRBV6-5 and TRBJ2-7; 7 nucleotides align to TRBD1. The V and J ends lost 7 bases and 4 bases, in that order; junction bases with no gene match: 4. Per germline, CDR1 MNHEY and CDR2 SVGAGI. There are 12 residues in the CDR3. CDR3 coding DNA: TGTGCCAGCACGGGACAGAAATACGAGCAGTACTTC. Its translation: CASTGQKYEQYF.

The chain has TRBV7-8 and TRBJ1-2, with 8 bases lining up with TRBD1. Germline values: CDR1 SGHVS, CDR2 FQNEAQ. The CDR3 totals 16 residues. The V segment lost 5 bases and the J segment 6 bases; nucleotides outside the gene matches: 14. The CDR3 DNA follows: TGTGCCAGCAGCCCAACGGGACAGGCCCCAGCCGATGGCTACACCTTC. Translated: CASSPTGQAPADGYTF.